These 32 T cell receptor beta chains originate from one sample sequenced in a study of identical twins. TCRdb reanalysed the 5' RACE reads using MiXCR and keeps one entry per CDR3 protein. This table has 1.5 million to 2 million distinct CDR3 sequences, less than 40% appearing once. Sequencing input: cord blood. These receptors all come from a newborn girl in good health.

This clonotype was counted at least ten times. The V gene is TRBV7-9, the J gene TRBJ1-2; D is unclear. Trimming removed 1 base at V and 1 base at J, with 7 bases between. CDR1 and CDR2 from the germline V gene are SEHNR and FQNEAQ (reference sequence). CDR3 length: 14 residues. Here the CDR3 DNA reads TGTGCCAGCAGCTTAGGGTTGGGTAACTATGGCTACACCTTC. Protein: CASSLGLGNYGYTF.

V usage is TRBV3-1 and J usage is TRBJ1-1; unclear D gene. This CDR3 is built from 13 residues. Trimming stripped 3 bases from V and 6 bases from J, with 11 bases between. Germline CDR1 reads LGHDT; CDR2 reads YNNKEL (reference sequence). The CDR3 coding sequence is TGTGCCAGCAGCCAGTGGAGCGGCCCTGAAGCTTTCTTT. This translates into CASSQWSGPEAFF.

CDR3 in amino acids: CSAPHDGWGSYEQYF. For the CDR3, the DNA is TGCAGTGCTCCCCACGACGGGTGGGGCTCCTACGAGCAGTACTTC. This chain uses TRBV20-1 with TRBJ2-7; D is unclear. Germline CDR1 and CDR2: DFQATT and SNEGSKA (reference sequence). This CDR3 has 15 residues. V shed 5 bases and J shed 0 bases, with 17 bases lying between them.

The chain employs TRBV7-2 and TRBJ2-1, with 8 bases aligning to TRBD2. CDR3 length: 12 amino acids. Germline loops: CDR1 SGHTA, CDR2 FQGNSA. V lost 4 bases to trimming and J lost 15 bases; unmatched junction nucleotides: 8. CDR3 nucleotides: TGTGCCAGCAGCTCCACAGCGGGAGTATGGTTCTTC. Its translation: CASSSTAGVWFF.

The chain carries TRBV6-1 and TRBJ2-6, with D unclear. CDR1 is MNHNS and CDR2 is SASEGT in the germline V gene. The CDR3 runs 15 residues. Trimming removed 8 bases at V and 2 bases at J, with 13 bases between. The CDR3 sequence is CASGAGFTGANVLTF. The CDR3 DNA reads as TGTGCCAGCGGTGCCGGCTTTACTGGGGCCAACGTCCTGACTTTC.

This clonotype appeared many times. V gene TRBV7-9 combines with J gene TRBJ1-2; D unresolved. This CDR3 is built from 12 residues. Per germline, CDR1 SEHNR and CDR2 FQNEAQ (reference sequence). V was pared by 4 bases and J by 4 bases, with 7 bases between. The CDR3 DNA reads TGTGCCAGCAGCTCACACAGCTATGGCTACACCTTC. Its translation is CASSSHSYGYTF.

J is TRBJ2-7 and V is TRBV28; 13 bases map to TRBD2. This CDR3 comprises 14 residues. V lost 10 bases, J lost 3 bases, and 6 bases stayed unmatched. Germline assignment: CDR1 MDHEN and CDR2 SYDVKM. CDR3 amino acids: CATRGTSGNYEQYF. The CDR3 DNA reads TGTGCCACCAGGGGGACTAGCGGGAACTACGAGCAGTACTTC.

This clonotype was found a few times. The chain carries TRBV7-2 and TRBJ1-2, with D unresolved. The V and J ends lost 0 bases and 6 bases respectively, with 14 bases between them. The length of the CDR3 is 15 residues. Germline V CDR1 and CDR2: SGHTA, FQGNSA. The chain's CDR3 is CASSLAGRSPHGYTF. The CDR3 bases are TGTGCCAGCAGCTTAGCCGGCAGGAGTCCCCATGGCTACACCTTC. Variable domain in full (rest from reference TRBV7-2 and TRBJ1-2): GAGVSQSPSNKVTEKGKDVELRCDPISGHTALYWYRQSLGQGLEFLIYFQGNSAPDKSGLPSDRFSAERTGGSVSTLTIQRTQQEDSAVYLCASSLAGRSPHGYTFGSGTRLTVV.

This clonotype appeared a few times. This rearrangement joins TRBV5-1 to TRBJ2-3; 15 bases fit TRBD2. The CDR3 spans 18 residues. The germline gives CDR1 SGHRS, CDR2 YFSETQ. V lost 5 bases, J lost 2 bases, and 9 bases stayed unmatched. The CDR3 region is CASSYGTSGRRLTDTQYF. Written as DNA, the CDR3 is TGCGCCAGCAGTTACGGGACTAGCGGGAGGCGGCTCACAGATACGCAGTATTTT.

DNA of the CDR3: TGCAGCGCCTGGAGAGGAGGGACTAGCGGGAGGAGGGATACGCAGTATTTT. Residues: CSAWRGGTSGRRDTQYF. The chain is built from TRBV29-1 and TRBJ2-3; TRBD2 agrees at 15 bases. V lost 7 bases to trimming and J lost 6 bases; unmatched junction nucleotides: 14. The CDR3 consists of 17 residues. CDR1 SQVTM and CDR2 ANQGSEA come from the germline V gene.

V and J are TRBV11-2 and TRBJ2-3; 7 nucleotides align to TRBD2. The germline gives CDR1 SGHAT, CDR2 FQNNGV. This CDR3 contains 14 residues. Unmatched junction bases numbered 3, after V lost 6 bases and J lost 0 bases. The CDR3: CASRERGSTDTQYF. DNA for the CDR3: TGTGCCAGCAGGGAGCGGGGAAGCACAGATACGCAGTATTTT.

The rearrangement links TRBV20-1 to TRBJ2-4; 8 bases fit TRBD2. The J call is doubtful: the DNA matches TRBJ2-7 better. Germline loops: CDR1 DFQATT, CDR2 SNEGSKA (reference sequence). The length of the CDR3 is 16 residues. The CDR3 region has the DNA TGCAGTGCCCCTGAGAAGCGCGGGGGGAGTAGCTACGAGCAGTACTTC. As protein: CSAPEKRGGSSYEQYF.

This chain connects TRBV9 to TRBJ2-4; D uncertain. The CDR3 loop spans 14 amino acids. Germline CDR1 is SGDLS and CDR2 is YYNGEE. V dropped 2 bases and J dropped 3 bases, with 9 bases sitting between them. CDR3 coding DNA: TGTGCCAGCAGCGTCGAATGGGGCAAAAACATTCAGTACTTC. This sequence encodes CASSVEWGKNIQYF.

In its sample, this clonotype was seen many times. The chain combines TRBV6-5 with TRBJ2-5; TRBD1 aligns across 7 bases. The trim removed 2 bases at V and 2 bases at J, leaving 8 bases unmatched. Looked up from germline, CDR1 is MNHEY and CDR2 is SVGAGI. CDR3 size: 16 residues. The CDR3 loop reads CASSYPPGTAQETQYF. The CDR3, as DNA: TGTGCCAGCAGTTACCCCCCCGGGACAGCTCAAGAGACCCAGTACTTC.

The genes are TRBV20-1 and TRBJ2-4; 7 nucleotides agree with TRBD2. This CDR3 spans 12 amino acids. The germline CDR1 and CDR2 sequences are DFQATT and SNEGSKA (reference sequence). The junction had 4 bases not matched to a gene; V was cut back by 0 bases and J by 11 bases. CDR3 region: CSARDPGGVQYF. CDR3 coding DNA: TGCAGTGCTAGAGATCCTGGGGGGGTTCAGTACTTC.

This rearrangement joins TRBV3-1 to TRBJ2-7; 8 positions agree with TRBD1. The junction had 7 bases not matched to a gene; V was cut back by 3 bases and J by 9 bases. Germline CDR1 reads LGHDT; CDR2 reads YNNKEL (reference sequence). The CDR3 is made up of 13 amino acids. This chain's CDR3 is CASSQDTGTGQYF. As DNA, the CDR3 is TGTGCCAGCAGCCAGGATACCGGGACAGGGCAGTACTTC.

V gene TRBV14 combines with J gene TRBJ1-1; 7 positions match TRBD1. Trimming removed 4 bases from V and 1 base from J; junction bases left unmatched: 9. CDR3 size: 16 residues. Germline V gives CDR1 SGHDN, CDR2 FVKESK. The CDR3 DNA reads as TGTGCCAGCAGCCCCGGATCGCAGGGGGGGAACACTGAAGCTTTCTTT. It yields the protein CASSPGSQGGNTEAFF.

The chain links TRBV20-1 to TRBJ2-7; 7 bases map to TRBD2. Per germline, CDR1 DFQATT and CDR2 SNEGSKA (reference sequence). This CDR3 has 11 amino acids. The trim removed 7 bases at V and 9 bases at J, leaving 9 bases unmatched. The CDR3 spells CSELAGVGQYF. The CDR3 coding sequence is TGCAGTGAGCTCGCGGGAGTGGGGCAGTACTTC.

The chain joins TRBV12-3 or TRBV12-4 to TRBJ2-7, with D perhaps matching TRBD1 or TRBD2 (6 bases each). Trimming took off 6 bases at V and 5 bases at J, with 11 bases between the two ends. CDR3 length equals 12 residues. The CDR3 DNA sequence: TGTGCCAGCAGGAAGGGGGGCCACGAGCAGTACTTC. Translated, it gives CASRKGGHEQYF.

The V gene is TRBV28, the J gene TRBJ2-2; perhaps TRBD2 as D (5 bases). Trimming shortened V by 8 bases and J by 0 bases, and 16 bases separated the two germline ends. The CDR3 has 16 amino acids. CDR1 is MDHEN and CDR2 is SYDVKM in the germline V gene. DNA of the CDR3: TGTGCCAGCTCTGATGGGCGGAGGACGAACACCGGGGAGCTGTTTTTT. It specifies CASSDGRRTNTGELFF.

This chain joins TRBV14 and TRBJ2-3, with 9 bases identical to TRBD2. The CDR3 has 19 residues. The V segment lost 4 bases and the J segment 0 bases; nucleotides outside the gene matches: 14. CDR1 is SGHDN, CDR2 FVKESK, per germline. CDR3 bases: TGTGCCAGCAGCCCACCTGAAGCGGGGGGCCTTACTAGCACAGATACGCAGTATTTT. It is translated as CASSPPEAGGLTSTDTQYF. Drawing the rest from reference TRBV14 and TRBJ2-3, the complete variable domain is EAGVTQFPSHSVIEKGQTVTLRCDPISGHDNLYWYRRVMGKEIKFLLHFVKESKQDESGMPNNRFLAERTGGTYSTLKVQPAELEDSGVYFCASSPPEAGGLTSTDTQYFGPGTRLTVL.

This clonotype was counted a few times. The gene calls are TRBV29-1 and TRBJ2-3, with D possibly being TRBD1 or TRBD2 (5 bases each). CDR3 length: 12 residues. CDR1 is SQVTM and CDR2 is ANQGSEA in the germline V gene. V lost 8 bases and J 0 bases, leaving 9 bases between the germline ends. The chain's CDR3 is CSLRDSTDTQYF. The DNA for the CDR3 is TGCAGCTTACGGGACAGCACAGATACGCAGTATTTT.

This clonotype was counted only a few times. The gene calls are TRBV7-2 and TRBJ2-5; 9 bases are a match to TRBD1. The CDR3 runs to 17 residues. From germline, CDR1 is SGHTA and CDR2 FQGNSA. Trimming removed 0 bases from V and 1 base from J; junction bases left unmatched: 6. CDR3 in DNA: TGTGCCAGCAGCTTAGCGGGCACAGGGGGCTTCCAAGAGACCCAGTACTTC. Translated: CASSLAGTGGFQETQYF.

This clonotype was picked up a small number of times. V gene TRBV20-1 combines with J gene TRBJ2-3, with D perhaps assigned TRBD1 or TRBD2 (5 bases each). The germline gives CDR1 DFQATT, CDR2 SNEGSKA (reference sequence). The ends were cut back, 1 base at V and 5 bases at J, with 13 bases in the middle. This CDR3 comprises 14 residues. In DNA, the CDR3 is TGCAGTGCTAGAGTCCCCGGGGCTGAAGATACGCAGTATTTT. Its protein product is CSARVPGAEDTQYF.

This clonotype was seen more than once but under ten times. J is TRBJ1-5 and V is TRBV19; possibly TRBD1 for D (5 bases). This CDR3 contains 14 residues. The V end was cut by 5 bases, the J end by 0 bases, with 8 bases between. Germline loops: CDR1 LNHDA, CDR2 SQIVND (reference sequence). CDR3 loop: CASSRTSSNQPQHF. The CDR3 DNA reads TGTGCCAGTAGTCGGACATCTAGCAATCAGCCCCAGCATTTT.

This chain's CDR3 is CASSPETPMHQETQYF. The CDR3 DNA reads TGTGCCAGCTCACCAGAAACACCCATGCACCAAGAGACCCAGTACTTC. The chain joins TRBV18 to TRBJ2-5; D gene unclear. The CDR3 totals 16 residues. Germline lookup yields CDR1 KGHSH and CDR2 LQKENI. Trimming left V 2 bases short and J 0 bases short, with 13 bases between.

In its sample, this clonotype was seen a few times. This chain joins TRBV4-2 and TRBJ2-1; 12 nucleotides line up with TRBD2. V lost 1 base and J lost 0; bases outside the gene matches: 7. This CDR3 contains 19 residues. CDR1 and CDR2 (germline): LGHNA, YNFKEQ. The CDR3 nucleotides are TGTGCCAGCAGCCAAGCTGGGACTAGCGGGTCGAGCTCCTACAATGAGCAGTTCTTC. Residues: CASSQAGTSGSSSYNEQFF.

The chain uses TRBV6-5 and TRBJ1-2; maybe TRBD1 (5 bases). Trimming pared 10 bases from V and 10 bases from J, leaving 19 bases between. Per germline, CDR1 MNHEY and CDR2 SVGAGI. CDR3 length: 12 amino acids. DNA of the CDR3: TGTGCCACCACAGACAGAACTATGCACTACACCTTC. Translated: CATTDRTMHYTF.

The V gene is TRBV12-3 or TRBV12-4, the J gene TRBJ2-7; D unresolved. V gave up 1 base and J gave up 0 bases, with 10 bases separating them. There are 15 residues in the CDR3. In nucleotides, the CDR3 is TGTGCCAGCAGTTTAGGGAGCAGAAACTCCTACGAGCAGTACTTC. The encoded protein is CASSLGSRNSYEQYF.

This clonotype occurred a few times. The chain employs TRBV29-1 and TRBJ1-2; D remains ambiguous. The V end lost 1 base, the J end lost 5 bases, and 11 bases lay between the germline ends. This CDR3 contains 13 residues. CDR1 is SQVTM, CDR2 ANQGSEA, per germline. In nucleotides, the CDR3 is TGCAGCGTTGAAGTACGGGAACATTATGGCTACACCTTC. Its translation is CSVEVREHYGYTF.

This clonotype was detected a few times. The chain combines TRBV20-1 with TRBJ2-1; D not certain. CDR3 length equals 16 residues. V lost 0 bases, J lost 5 bases, and 17 bases lay in between. CDR1 DFQATT and CDR2 SNEGSKA come from the germline V gene (reference sequence). Here the CDR3 reads CSARDLALGNNNEQFF. The CDR3 DNA follows: TGCAGTGCTAGAGATTTAGCCCTGGGGAACAACAATGAGCAGTTCTTC.

This clonotype was seen a few times. The rearrangement joins TRBV6-1 to TRBJ2-1; 8 positions agree with TRBD1. With 2 bases clipped from V and 7 bases from J, the junction kept 7 bases outside the gene matches. This CDR3 comprises 15 residues. CDR1 and CDR2 (germline): MNHNS, SASEGT. The CDR3 region is CASSEQGARTNEQFF. The DNA of the CDR3 is TGTGCCAGCAGTGAACAGGGGGCGCGGACGAATGAGCAGTTCTTC.